This entry describes one T cell receptor beta chain. Its antigen is currently unknown. This entry belongs to a study of CD8 T cells in Susac syndrome. Study-wide context: There were Susac syndrome patients who were therapy-naive at blood draw, others on corticosteroids, and others on intravenous immunoglobulin alone. Whole-study findings and limits: As the study acknowledged, the number of individuals in its TCR sequencing and HLA analysis was relatively small.

An input of about 0.5 to 1 ug of RNA was subjected to reverse transcription using random hexamers. TCRdb re-analysed the immunoSEQ multiplex PCR reads in MiXCR, keeping a single row per CDR3 protein. The data show 77,000 or so distinct CDR3 sequences, approximately 94% seen once. Losses at the gene ends were 6 bases for V and 5 bases for J; bases not matched to a gene: 12. Germline values: CDR1 DFQATT, CDR2 SNEGSKA (reference sequence). CDR3 length: 17 amino acids. The sequencing input was CD4+ T cells from PBMCs. This clonotype was obtained from a human donor with Susac syndrome. This sequence joins TRBV20-1 and TRBJ2-2; 13 bases match TRBD2. CDR3 bases: TGCAGTGCGCGAGCGAGGACTAGCGGGGGCCGGACCGGGGAGCTGTTTTTT. Protein sequence: CSARARTSGGRTGELFF.